This TCR beta chain was retrieved from a study of cytotoxic CD8 clonotypes in ibrutinib-treated CLL. This clone was detected only a few times. V lost 5 bases to trimming and J lost 3 bases; unmatched junction nucleotides: 7. This CDR3 is 15 amino acids long. CDR1 and CDR2 (germline): KGHSH, LQKENI. Using immunoSEQ multiplex PCR, the repertoire was profiled, and TCRdb retains in-frame clones only, with some absent. Of some 50,000 clones detected, 55% to 70% appear once; the ten largest clones hold roughly 22%. The J gene is TRBJ2-1, the V gene TRBV18; 7 bases line up with TRBD1. The material sequenced was PBMCs, taken after 24 months of ibrutinib treatment. This receptor was identified in a human donor with chronic lymphocytic leukemia. The CDR3 DNA is TGTGCCAGCTCAACGACAGGGTTTGTCTACAATGAGCAGTTCTTC. This encodes CASSTTGFVYNEQFF.